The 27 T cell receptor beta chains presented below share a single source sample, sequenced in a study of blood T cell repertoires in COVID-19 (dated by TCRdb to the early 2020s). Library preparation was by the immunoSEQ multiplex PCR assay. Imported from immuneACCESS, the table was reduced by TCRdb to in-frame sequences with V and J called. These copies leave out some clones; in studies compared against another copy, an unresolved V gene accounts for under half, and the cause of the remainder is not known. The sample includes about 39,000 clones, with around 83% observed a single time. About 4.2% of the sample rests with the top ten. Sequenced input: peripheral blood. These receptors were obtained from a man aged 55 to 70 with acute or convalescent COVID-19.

The CDR3 loop reads CAISSKEDNSPLHF. CDR3 bases: TGTGCCATCAGTTCGAAGGAGGATAATTCACCCCTCCACTTT. This rearrangement joins TRBV10-3 to TRBJ1-6, with unresolved D. From germline, CDR1 is ENHRY and CDR2 SYGVKD. The CDR3 extends over 14 amino acids. The V and J ends lost 5 bases and 5 bases respectively, with 10 bases between them.

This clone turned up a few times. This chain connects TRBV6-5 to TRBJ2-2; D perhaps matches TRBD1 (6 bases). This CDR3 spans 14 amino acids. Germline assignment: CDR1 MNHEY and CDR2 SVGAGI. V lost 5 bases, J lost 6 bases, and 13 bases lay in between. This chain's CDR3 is CASSQKQGPGELFF. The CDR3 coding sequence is TGTGCCAGCAGTCAAAAACAGGGCCCCGGGGAGCTGTTTTTT.

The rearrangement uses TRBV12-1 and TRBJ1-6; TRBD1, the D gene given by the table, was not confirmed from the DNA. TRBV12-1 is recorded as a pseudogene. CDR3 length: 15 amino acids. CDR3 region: CASSPQGEVDSPLHF. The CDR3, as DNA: TGTGCCAGCAGCCCACAGGGGGAAGTGGATTCACCCCTCCACTTT.

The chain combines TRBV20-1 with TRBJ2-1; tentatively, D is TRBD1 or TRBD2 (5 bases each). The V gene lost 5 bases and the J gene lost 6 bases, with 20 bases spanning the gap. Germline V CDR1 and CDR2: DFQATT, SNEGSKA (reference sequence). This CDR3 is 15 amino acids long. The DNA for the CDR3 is TGCAGTGCTGGTGGGGGAGAAGCGGCATTCAATGAGCAGTTCTTC. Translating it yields CSAGGGEAAFNEQFF.

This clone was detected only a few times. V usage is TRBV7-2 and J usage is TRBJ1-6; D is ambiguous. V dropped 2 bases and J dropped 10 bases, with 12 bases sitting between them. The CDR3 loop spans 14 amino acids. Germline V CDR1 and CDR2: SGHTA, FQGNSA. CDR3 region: CASSLNSIGSPLHF. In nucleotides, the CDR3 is TGTGCCAGCAGCTTAAATTCTATCGGGTCACCCCTCCACTTT.

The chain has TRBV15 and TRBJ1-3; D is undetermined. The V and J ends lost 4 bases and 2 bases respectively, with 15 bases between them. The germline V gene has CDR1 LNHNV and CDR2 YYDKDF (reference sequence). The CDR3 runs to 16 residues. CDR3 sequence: CATSTPLGVPGNTIYF. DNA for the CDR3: TGTGCCACCAGCACCCCCCTAGGAGTCCCTGGAAACACCATATATTTT. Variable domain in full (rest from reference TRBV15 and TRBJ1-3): DAMVIQNPRYQVTQFGKPVTLSCSQTLNHNVMYWYQQKSSQAPKLLFHYYDKDFNNEADTPDNFQSRRPNTSFCFLDIRSPGLGDTAMYLCATSTPLGVPGNTIYFGEGSWLTVV.

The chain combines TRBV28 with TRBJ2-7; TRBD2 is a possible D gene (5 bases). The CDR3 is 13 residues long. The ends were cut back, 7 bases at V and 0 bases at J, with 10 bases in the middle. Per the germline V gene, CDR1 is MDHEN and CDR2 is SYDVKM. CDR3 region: CASTRRSSYEQYF. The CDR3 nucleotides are TGTGCCAGCACCCGGAGGTCCTCCTACGAGCAGTACTTC.

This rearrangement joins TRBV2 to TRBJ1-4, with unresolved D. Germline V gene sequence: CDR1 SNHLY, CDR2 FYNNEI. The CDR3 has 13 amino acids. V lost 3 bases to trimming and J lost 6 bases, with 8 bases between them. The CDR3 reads CASSEKRYEKLFF. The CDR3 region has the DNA TGTGCCAGCAGTGAGAAGAGGTATGAAAAACTGTTTTTT. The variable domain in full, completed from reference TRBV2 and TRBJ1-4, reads EPEVTQTPSHQVTQMGQEVILRCVPISNHLYFYWYRQILGQKVEFLVSFYNNEISEKSEIFDDQFSVERPDGSNFTLKIRSTKLEDSAMYFCASSEKRYEKLFFGSGTQLSVL.

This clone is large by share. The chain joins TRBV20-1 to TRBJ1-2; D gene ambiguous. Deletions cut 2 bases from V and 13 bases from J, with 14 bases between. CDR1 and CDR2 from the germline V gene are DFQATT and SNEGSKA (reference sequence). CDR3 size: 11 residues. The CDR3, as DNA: TGCAGTGCTAGACGGCGGCGAGGAGTCACCTTC. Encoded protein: CSARRRRGVTF.

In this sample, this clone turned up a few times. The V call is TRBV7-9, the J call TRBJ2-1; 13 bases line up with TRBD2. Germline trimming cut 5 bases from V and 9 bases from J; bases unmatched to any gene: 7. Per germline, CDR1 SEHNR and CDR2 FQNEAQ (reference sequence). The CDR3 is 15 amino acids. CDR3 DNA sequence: TGTGCCAGCAGCGATAGGACTAGCGGGAGACCTGAGCAGTTCTTC. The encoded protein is CASSDRTSGRPEQFF.

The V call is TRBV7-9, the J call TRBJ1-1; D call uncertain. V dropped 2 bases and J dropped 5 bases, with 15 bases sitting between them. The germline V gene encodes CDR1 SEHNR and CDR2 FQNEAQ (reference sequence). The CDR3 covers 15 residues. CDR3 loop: CASSLSSGGFTEAFF. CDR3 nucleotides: TGTGCCAGCAGCTTATCCTCTGGAGGGTTTACTGAAGCTTTCTTT.

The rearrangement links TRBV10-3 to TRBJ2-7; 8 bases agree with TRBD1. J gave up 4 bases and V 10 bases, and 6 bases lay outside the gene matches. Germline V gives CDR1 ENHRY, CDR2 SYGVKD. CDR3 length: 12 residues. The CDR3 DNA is TGTGCCACCTGGGACAGGATTTACGAGCAGTACTTC. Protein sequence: CATWDRIYEQYF.

CDR3 amino acids: CASSLGFGSGNTIYF. CDR3 nucleotide sequence: TGTGCCAGCAGCCTCGGGTTCGGCTCTGGAAACACCATATATTTT. This chain joins TRBV3-1 (or the pseudogene TRBV3-2) and TRBJ1-3; D gene ambiguous. The V end was cut by 4 bases, the J end by 0 bases, with 10 bases between. CDR3 length: 15 residues. CDR1 and CDR2 from the germline V gene are LGHDT and YNNKEL (reference sequence).

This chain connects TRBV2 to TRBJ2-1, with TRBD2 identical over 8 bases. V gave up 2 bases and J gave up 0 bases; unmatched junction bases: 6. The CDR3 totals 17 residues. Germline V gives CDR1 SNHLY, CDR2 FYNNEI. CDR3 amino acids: CASSESGGGSSYNEQFF. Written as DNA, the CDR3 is TGTGCCAGCAGTGAAAGCGGGGGCGGTTCCTCCTACAATGAGCAGTTCTTC.

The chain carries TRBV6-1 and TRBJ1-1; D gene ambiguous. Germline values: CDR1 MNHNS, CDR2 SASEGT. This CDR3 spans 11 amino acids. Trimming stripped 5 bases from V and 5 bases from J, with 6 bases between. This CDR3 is CASSLYTEAFF. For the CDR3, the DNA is TGTGCCAGCAGTCTCTATACTGAAGCTTTCTTT.

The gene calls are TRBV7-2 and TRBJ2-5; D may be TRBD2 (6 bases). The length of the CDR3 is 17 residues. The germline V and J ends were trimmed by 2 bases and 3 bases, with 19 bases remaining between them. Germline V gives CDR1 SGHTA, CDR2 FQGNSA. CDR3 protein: CASSLWPWAGLKETQYF. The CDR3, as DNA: TGTGCCAGCAGCTTATGGCCGTGGGCGGGGTTAAAAGAGACCCAGTACTTC. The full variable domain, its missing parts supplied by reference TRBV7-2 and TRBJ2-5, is GAGVSQSPSNKVTEKGKDVELRCDPISGHTALYWYRQSLGQGLEFLIYFQGNSAPDKSGLPSDRFSAERTGGSVSTLTIQRTQQEDSAVYLCASSLWPWAGLKETQYFGPGTRLLVL.

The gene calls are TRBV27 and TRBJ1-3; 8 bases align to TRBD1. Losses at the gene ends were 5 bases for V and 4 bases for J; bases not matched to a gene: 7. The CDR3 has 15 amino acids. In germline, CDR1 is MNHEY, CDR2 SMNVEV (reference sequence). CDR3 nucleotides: TGTGCCAGCAGTAAAACAGGGGGGATAGGAAACACCATATATTTT. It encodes CASSKTGGIGNTIYF.

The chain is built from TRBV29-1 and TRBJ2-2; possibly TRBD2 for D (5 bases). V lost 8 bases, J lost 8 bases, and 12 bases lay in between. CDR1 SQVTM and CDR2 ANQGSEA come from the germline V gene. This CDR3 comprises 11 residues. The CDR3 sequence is CSFRGMGELFF. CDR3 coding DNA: TGCAGCTTCCGAGGGATGGGGGAGCTGTTTTTT.

The CDR3, as DNA: TGTGCCTGGAGTGGAGGGGGGGCTAGAGCGATTAATGAAAAACTGTTTTTT. Translated, it gives CAWSGGGARAINEKLFF. This rearrangement joins TRBV30 to TRBJ1-4; D may be TRBD1 (6 bases). Between the trimmed V and J ends, which lost 1 base and 4 bases, there was a span of 19 bases. CDR1 is GTSNPN and CDR2 is SVGIG in the germline V gene (reference sequence). The CDR3 has 17 residues.

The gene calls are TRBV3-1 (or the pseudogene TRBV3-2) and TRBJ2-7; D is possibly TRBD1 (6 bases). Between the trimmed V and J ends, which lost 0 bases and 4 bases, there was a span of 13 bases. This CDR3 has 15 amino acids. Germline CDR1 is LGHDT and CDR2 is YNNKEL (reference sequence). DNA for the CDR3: TGTGCCAGCAGCCAAGATCTTAACAGGGAATACGAGCAGTACTTC. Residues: CASSQDLNREYEQYF.

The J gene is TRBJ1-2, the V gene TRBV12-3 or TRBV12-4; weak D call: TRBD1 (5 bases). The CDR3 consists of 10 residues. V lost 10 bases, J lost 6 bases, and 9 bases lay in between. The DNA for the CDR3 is TGTGCCACGCAGGGAAATGGCTACACCTTC. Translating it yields CATQGNGYTF.

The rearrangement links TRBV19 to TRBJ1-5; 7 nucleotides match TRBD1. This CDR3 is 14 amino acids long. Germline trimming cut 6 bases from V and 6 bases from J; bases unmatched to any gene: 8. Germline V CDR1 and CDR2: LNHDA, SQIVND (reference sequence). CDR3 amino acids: CASRRTGAGQPQHF. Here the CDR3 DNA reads TGTGCCAGTAGGCGCACAGGGGCGGGTCAGCCCCAGCATTTT.

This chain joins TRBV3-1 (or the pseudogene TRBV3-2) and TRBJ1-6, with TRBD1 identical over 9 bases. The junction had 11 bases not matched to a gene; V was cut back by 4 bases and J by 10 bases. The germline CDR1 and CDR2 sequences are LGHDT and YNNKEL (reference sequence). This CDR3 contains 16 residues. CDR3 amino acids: CASSRTPRQGGSPLHF. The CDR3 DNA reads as TGTGCCAGCAGCCGAACACCCAGACAGGGGGGATCACCCCTCCACTTT.

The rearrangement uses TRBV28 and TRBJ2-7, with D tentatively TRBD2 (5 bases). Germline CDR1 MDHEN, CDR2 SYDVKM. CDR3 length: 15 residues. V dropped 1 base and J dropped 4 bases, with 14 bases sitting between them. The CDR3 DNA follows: TGTGCCAGCAGTTTATCGGCGGGCCCCACTTACGAGCAGTACTTC. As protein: CASSLSAGPTYEQYF.

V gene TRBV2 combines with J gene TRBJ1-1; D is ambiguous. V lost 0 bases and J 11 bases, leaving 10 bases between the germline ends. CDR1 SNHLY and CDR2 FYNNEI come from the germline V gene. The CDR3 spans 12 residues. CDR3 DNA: TGTGCCAGCAGTGAAGCGACCCCTAGCGCTTTCTTT. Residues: CASSEATPSAFF.

CDR3 amino acids: CASRPGQGAWGANVLTF. DNA for the CDR3: TGTGCCAGCAGGCCGGGACAGGGGGCGTGGGGGGCCAACGTCCTGACTTTC. This chain uses TRBV28 with TRBJ2-6, with 12 bases fitting TRBD1. V dropped 6 bases and J dropped 4; count of bases not matched to a gene: 7. Germline CDR1 and CDR2: MDHEN and SYDVKM. The CDR3 is made up of 17 amino acids. The whole variable domain, remainder taken from reference TRBV28 and TRBJ2-6, is DVKVTQSSRYLVKRTGEKVFLECVQDMDHENMFWYRQDPGLGLRLIYFSYDVKMKEKGDIPEGYSVSREKKERFSLILESASTNQTSMYLCASRPGQGAWGANVLTFGAGSRLTVL.

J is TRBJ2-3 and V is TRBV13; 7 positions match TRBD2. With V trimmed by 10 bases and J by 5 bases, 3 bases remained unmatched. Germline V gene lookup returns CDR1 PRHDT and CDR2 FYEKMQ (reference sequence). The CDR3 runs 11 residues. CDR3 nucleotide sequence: TGTGCCACCTCTAGCGGAGATACGCAGTATTTT. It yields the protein CATSSGDTQYF.